This record covers a single T cell receptor beta chain. This entry is derived from a study of STAT5B mutations in CD4+ large granular lymphocyte leukemia. Clones were read by immunoSEQ multiplex PCR, and TCRdb kept only the in-frame ones, dropping some. Of around 38,000 clones in the sample, around 90% were seen once. This CDR3 has 16 residues. The germline gives CDR1 LNHDA, CDR2 SQIVND (reference sequence). Losses at the gene ends were 9 bases for V and 3 bases for J; bases not matched to a gene: 12. Sequencing input: CD4+ T cells from blood buffy coats. The origin of this receptor is a human donor in good health. The chain couples TRBV19 to TRBJ1-5, with 9 bases that match TRBD1. CDR3 nucleotide sequence: TGTGCCAGCACCCGCACCGGGACAGGGAACAATCAGCCCCAGCATTTT. Its protein product is CASTRTGTGNNQPQHF.